This T cell receptor beta chain appears in the sequencing data of a study of T cells in Graves' hyperthyroidism and ophthalmopathy. Regarding this clonotype: The antigen is unknown.

Exclusion of patients followed from uncontrolled infection, other autoimmune disease, pregnancy or lactation. It was approximately 9.4 ml of fresh peripheral blood that supplied the PBMCs. The V and J ends lost 8 bases and 3 bases respectively, with 14 bases between them. The germline V gene has CDR1 MNHNS and CDR2 SASEGT. The CDR3 contains 14 residues. Broader study findings: Blood also contained most expanded thyroid clonotypes above 0.001. The model foresaw ophthalmopathy a median about 6.5 months prior to onset.

Amplified regions were TCR beta CDR3 sequences from RNA transcripts. Primed by the HTBI set, a first-round RT-PCR was run on the TCR CDR3. In TCRdb, the multiplex PCR reads were re-called with MiXCR into one record per CDR3 protein. The sample has about 400,000 distinct CDR3 sequences, around 14% seen once. Sequenced sample: blood. This clonotype was sampled from a woman in her late teens or twenties with Graves' hyperthyroidism. V gene TRBV6-1 combines with J gene TRBJ1-5, with D possibly TRBD1 on 6 matching bases. The CDR3 is CASQPGASNQPQHF. The CDR3 nucleotides read TGTGCCAGCCAACCAGGGGCCTCCAATCAGCCCCAGCATTTT.